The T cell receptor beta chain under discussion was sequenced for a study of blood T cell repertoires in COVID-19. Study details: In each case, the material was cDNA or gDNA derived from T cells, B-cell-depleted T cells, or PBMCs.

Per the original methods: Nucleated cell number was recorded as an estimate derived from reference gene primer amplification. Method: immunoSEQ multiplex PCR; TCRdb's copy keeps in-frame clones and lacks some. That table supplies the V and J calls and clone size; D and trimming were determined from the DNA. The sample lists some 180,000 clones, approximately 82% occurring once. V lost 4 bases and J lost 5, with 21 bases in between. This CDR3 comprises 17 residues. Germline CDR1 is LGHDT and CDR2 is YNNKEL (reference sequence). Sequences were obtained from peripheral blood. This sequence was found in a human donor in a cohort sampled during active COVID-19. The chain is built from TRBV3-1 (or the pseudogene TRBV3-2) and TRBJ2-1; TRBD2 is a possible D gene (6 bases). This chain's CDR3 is CASSPSLVGRRHNEQFF. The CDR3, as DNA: TGTGCCAGCAGCCCCTCTCTGGTCGGGAGAAGGCACAATGAGCAGTTCTTC.